This is a list of T cell receptor beta chains from one sample in a study of blood T cell repertoires in COVID-19. TCRdb keeps only in-frame clones here, not all; method: immunoSEQ multiplex PCR. The top ten hold 4.8% of the sample, which has about 210,000 clones, around 89% seen once. Sequences were obtained from peripheral blood. The receptors shown here come from a woman aged 40 to 50 with acute or convalescent COVID-19. Both conserved end residues are part of each CDR3. The D gene is left open where the match is weak. Size is omitted from some rows. Given values are once, few, many or a class for expanded clones.

d_gene,j_gene,v_gene,abundance,CDR3nt,CDR3aa
TRBD2,TRBJ2-3,TRBV9,few,TGTGCCAGCAGCACACCGGGACTAGCGGGGGGCGGCACAGATACGCAGTATTTT,CASSTPGLAGGGTDTQYF
.,TRBJ1-5,TRBV2,.,TGTGCCAGCAGTGGGCCAGGGTGGAGTCAGCCCCAGCATTTT,CASSGPGWSQPQHF
TRBD1,TRBJ2-3,TRBV6-6,.,TGTGCCAGCAGTCACCCCGGGACAGGGTCAGATACGCAGTATTTT,CASSHPGTGSDTQYF
.,TRBJ1-5,TRBV19,.,TGTGCCAGTAGTCGACAGGCCAATAGCAATCAGCCCCAGCATTTT,CASSRQANSNQPQHF
TRBD2,TRBJ2-5,TRBV7-2,.,TGTGCCAGCAGCTTATTTCTAGCGGGGACCAAAGAGACCCAGTACTTC,CASSLFLAGTKETQYF
.,TRBJ2-3,TRBV24-1,.,TGTGCCACCAGTGATTGGGGCAGTAGGTCAGATACGCAGTATTTT,CATSDWGSRSDTQYF
.,TRBJ1-2,TRBV20-1,once,TGCAGTGCGAGCACGATCTATGGCTACACCTTC,CSASTIYGYTF
.,TRBJ1-6,TRBV3-1/TRBV3-2,.,TGTGCCAGCAGCCGTGGGGGGGCGCGGATTTATTCACCCCTCCACTTT,CASSRGGARIYSPLHF
.,TRBJ1-1,TRBV5-5,.,TGTGCCAGCAGCTTGACAGTTGTCGTGAACACTGAAGCTTTCTTT,CASSLTVVVNTEAFF
.,TRBJ2-2,TRBV19,.,TGTGCCAGCTGGACAGGGAGGGTCACCGGGGAGCTGTTTTTT,CASWTGRVTGELFF
TRBD1,TRBJ1-2,TRBV27,.,TGTGCCAGCAGCCCTGACAGGGATCACTATGGCTACACCTTC,CASSPDRDHYGYTF
TRBD1,TRBJ1-1,TRBV5-1,.,TGCGCCAGCAGCTATCTGACAGGGGGCACCACTGAAGCTTTCTTT,CASSYLTGGTTEAFF
.,TRBJ1-4,TRBV5-1,.,TGCGCCAGCAGCTTGGGGGCAGGGTGGGAACTGTTTTTT,CASSLGAGWELFF
TRBD1,TRBJ1-1,TRBV19,.,TGTGCCAGTAGTATTTTAGGTGGGACAGGGTGGTTGGAGACTGAAGCTTTCTTT,CASSILGGTGWLETEAFF
TRBD1,TRBJ2-1,TRBV6-5,few,TGTGCCAGCAGGGACGGGACAGGGGTCGAGCAGTTCTTC,CASRDGTGVEQFF
TRBD1,TRBJ1-2,TRBV6-5,.,TGTGCCAGCAGCCCGGGACAGGGCTTCTATGGCTACACCTTC,CASSPGQGFYGYTF
TRBD2,TRBJ2-3,TRBV5-1,.,TGCGCCAGCCGCCTACTAGCGGGGGGACCCGATACGCAGTATTTT,CASRLLAGGPDTQYF